These 10 T cell receptor beta chains came from one sample sequenced in a study of CD8 T cells in ankylosing spondylitis. From the 5' RACE reads, TCRdb called clonotypes with MiXCR, one entry per CDR3 protein. This sample has about 330,000 distinct CDR3 sequences, with 8% found just once. These receptors are not linked to any known antigen. Overall study results and limits: Several highly homologous variants formed a TCR beta motif that appeared characteristic of ankylosing spondylitis blood.

The specimen was blood, either unsorted or a sorted T cell fraction (not recorded which). Source of these receptors: a male donor with ankylosing spondylitis.

This clonotype was seen many times. The chain carries TRBV29-1 and TRBJ2-1; the D gene is possibly TRBD2 (5 bases). Trimming left V 7 bases short and J 0 bases short, with 10 bases between. The germline CDR1 and CDR2 sequences are SQVTM and ANQGSEA. The CDR3 has 13 residues. CDR3 region: CSGEADSYNEQFF. CDR3 bases: TGCAGCGGAGAAGCGGACTCCTACAATGAGCAGTTCTTC.

To note about this clonotype: Mismatch with germline at one junction end may stem from a read error. This chain uses TRBV6-5 with TRBJ1-3; D ambiguous. CDR1 MNHEY and CDR2 SVGAGI come from the germline V gene. The CDR3 is 16 residues long. CDR3 protein: CASSYSPYGFGTTIYF. CDR3 DNA sequence: TGTGCCAGCAGTTACTCTCCGTACGGCTTTGGAACCACCATATATTTT.

V usage is TRBV2 and J usage is TRBJ2-2; perhaps TRBD1 as D (5 bases). CDR1 is SNHLY and CDR2 is FYNNEI in the germline V gene. Between the trimmed V and J ends, which lost 5 bases and 2 bases, there was a span of 12 bases. The CDR3 is 15 residues long. CDR3 bases: TGTGCCAGCAGTTGGCAGGGCCCTAACACCGGGGAGCTGTTTTTT. It encodes CASSWQGPNTGELFF.

There are many counts of this clonotype. The chain links TRBV27 to TRBJ1-5, with unresolved D. The germline V gene has CDR1 MNHEY and CDR2 SMNVEV (reference sequence). V was trimmed by 0 bases and J by 6 bases, leaving 6 bases between them. This CDR3 spans 13 amino acids. The DNA of the CDR3 is TGTGCCAGCAGTTTATCCTGGGCTCAGCCCCAGCATTTT. As protein: CASSLSWAQPQHF.

This clonotype was observed at least ten times. The rearrangement uses TRBV21-1 and TRBJ2-7; the table's TRBD2 call for D was not verified on the DNA. TRBV21-1 corresponds to a pseudogene. CDR3 size: 20 residues. In DNA form, the CDR3 reads TGTGCCAGCAGCAAAGTTAGAGGACTAGCGGGAGGGGTCCCCTCCTACGAGCAGTACTTC. Protein sequence: CASSKVRGLAGGVPSYEQYF.

This clonotype was seen a handful of times. V and J are TRBV6-5 and TRBJ1-2, with D perhaps matching TRBD1 (6 bases). The CDR3 totals 15 residues. Germline-derived CDR1 and CDR2 are MNHEY and SVGAGI. V lost 0 bases and J lost 4, with 12 bases in between. CDR3 loop: CASSYSHRGAYGYTF. The CDR3 bases are TGTGCCAGCAGTTACTCACATAGGGGGGCCTATGGCTACACCTTC.

This chain joins TRBV12-3 or TRBV12-4 and TRBJ2-1, with 7 bases lining up with TRBD2. The CDR3 has 16 amino acids. V dropped 3 bases and J dropped 8; count of bases not matched to a gene: 13. CDR3 in DNA: TGTGCCAGCAGTTTGGGGGGGAGGGGACGTAGGGATGAGCAGTTCTTC. Amino acids: CASSLGGRGRRDEQFF.

This clonotype has a handful of counts. This rearrangement joins TRBV28 to TRBJ1-1, with TRBD1 as a possible D gene (6 bases). CDR3 length equals 12 residues. Germline loops: CDR1 MDHEN, CDR2 SYDVKM. V was clipped by 6 bases and J by 5 bases, with 10 bases between them. CDR3 nucleotides: TGTGCCAGCAGACAGGGAATTACTGAAGCTTTCTTT. Its translation is CASRQGITEAFF.

At least ten counts were recorded for this clonotype. The chain couples TRBV29-1 to TRBJ2-1, with a weak D call TRBD2 (5 bases). Trimming cost V 8 bases and J 5 bases, with 13 bases left between them. The CDR3 spans 12 residues. CDR1 is SQVTM, CDR2 ANQGSEA, per germline. The CDR3 DNA reads as TGCAGCCCACGGACTGCAAACAATGAGCAGTTCTTC. As protein: CSPRTANNEQFF.

This clonotype has a count of ten or more. This chain joins TRBV28 and TRBJ2-7; TRBD1 matches at 10 bases. CDR3 length: 15 amino acids. V lost 6 bases to trimming and J lost 2 bases; unmatched junction nucleotides: 7. Germline CDR1 and CDR2: MDHEN and SYDVKM. CDR3 residues: CASRRGQGRTYEQYF. DNA for the CDR3: TGTGCCAGCAGGCGGGGACAGGGGAGAACCTACGAGCAGTACTTC.